Below, 10 T cell receptor beta chains from the same sample are listed, as sequenced in a study of blood T cells in healthy people across ages. It was with a sample-barcoded 5' primer and a J-beta primer mix that a second PCR of about 6 to 11 cycles was run. TCRdb re-called the 5' RACE reads through MiXCR, storing one row per CDR3 protein. The sample consists of roughly 700,000 distinct CDR3 sequences, 49% of them appearing once. Sequenced: blood. The receptors originated from a woman in her sixties or seventies in good health.

This clonotype appeared a few times. V and J are TRBV4-3 and TRBJ1-5; the D gene is possibly TRBD1 (5 bases). Germline V gene lookup returns CDR1 LGHNA and CDR2 YSLEER. CDR3 size: 16 residues. The ends were cut back, 0 bases at V and 7 bases at J, with 16 bases in the middle. The CDR3: CASSQDVTRGRQPQHF. In nucleotides, the CDR3 is TGCGCCAGCAGCCAAGATGTCACGAGGGGACGCCAGCCCCAGCATTTT.

About this clonotype: At one end the junction does not follow the germline gene, possibly because of a read error. The chain has TRBV4-2 and TRBJ2-6; no clear D gene. The CDR3 spans 17 residues. Germline assignment: CDR1 LGHNA and CDR2 YNFKEQ. The CDR3 DNA sequence: TGTGCCTGCAGCCAAGCCGCGGACCAAGGGTCCGAAAGCATGTTGACTTTC. Translating it yields CACSQAADQGSESMLTF.

The gene calls are TRBV7-2 and TRBJ2-7; 7 bases map to TRBD1. The CDR3 loop spans 14 amino acids. The V gene's germline CDR1 is SGHTA and CDR2 FQGNSA. The V and J ends lost 4 bases and 4 bases, in that order; junction bases with no gene match: 7. The chain's CDR3 is CASSSDRLLYEQYF. The CDR3 region has the DNA TGTGCCAGCAGCTCGGACAGGCTTTTATACGAGCAGTACTTC.

This clonotype came up a few times. The chain employs TRBV7-9 and TRBJ1-4; D is perhaps TRBD1 (6 bases). The CDR3 has 17 residues. CDR1 and CDR2 (germline): SEHNR, FQNEAQ (reference sequence). Between the trimmed V and J ends, which lost 5 bases and 0 bases, there was a span of 16 bases. This chain's CDR3 is CASSPRGGPATNEKLFF. The CDR3 DNA reads as TGTGCCAGCAGCCCCCGAGGGGGGCCGGCAACTAATGAAAAACTGTTTTTT.

The rearrangement joins TRBV7-2 to TRBJ2-5; weak D call: TRBD2 (5 bases). V lost 8 bases, J lost 5 bases, and 9 bases lay in between. CDR1 and CDR2 from the germline V gene are SGHTA and FQGNSA. This CDR3 has 11 amino acids. Here the CDR3 reads CASALAETQYF. The CDR3 nucleotides are TGTGCCAGCGCCTTAGCGGAGACCCAGTACTTC.

A few counts support this clonotype. The V and J genes are TRBV12-3 or TRBV12-4 and TRBJ2-5, with 8 nucleotides matching TRBD1. V shed 0 bases, J shed 5 bases, and the junction held 5 bases outside the gene matches. The CDR3 runs to 15 residues. The chain's CDR3 is CASSLARQGWETQYF. CDR3 sequence (DNA): TGTGCCAGCAGTTTAGCGCGACAGGGGTGGGAGACCCAGTACTTC.

This clonotype came up many times. The V gene is TRBV7-2, the J gene TRBJ2-7, with a weak D call TRBD1 (6 bases). The germline V and J ends were trimmed by 1 base and 2 bases, with 15 bases remaining between them. This CDR3 is 16 amino acids long. Germline V gene data show CDR1 as SGHTA and CDR2 as FQGNSA. CDR3 sequence: CASSLGVRGIPYEQYF. CDR3 coding DNA: TGTGCCAGCAGCTTAGGAGTGAGGGGGATTCCCTACGAGCAGTACTTC.

The V call is TRBV28, the J call TRBJ1-2; the D is unclear. From germline, CDR1 is MDHEN and CDR2 SYDVKM. The germline V and J ends were trimmed by 4 bases and 2 bases, with 8 bases remaining between them. The length of the CDR3 is 13 residues. DNA for the CDR3: TGTGCCAGCAGTTCCCCCCCAAACTATGGCTACACCTTC. It translates to CASSSPPNYGYTF.

The chain joins TRBV20-1 to TRBJ2-1; possible D gene TRBD2, 6 bases. CDR1 is DFQATT and CDR2 is SNEGSKA in the germline V gene (reference sequence). CDR3 size: 15 residues. V lost 6 bases to trimming and J lost 0 bases, with 15 bases between them. CDR3 residues: CSADIKRVSYNEQFF. DNA of the CDR3: TGCAGTGCCGATATCAAGCGGGTCTCCTACAATGAGCAGTTCTTC.

This chain joins TRBV12-3 or TRBV12-4 and TRBJ2-1; D is undetermined. The CDR3 loop spans 16 amino acids. Trimming cost V 3 bases and J 10 bases, with 22 bases left between them. The CDR3 loop reads CASSFKKNPRVWEQFF. The CDR3 nucleotides read TGTGCCAGCAGTTTCAAAAAAAATCCTAGGGTTTGGGAGCAGTTCTTC.